Given below is one T cell receptor (beta chain) in context. Its antigen is still unknown. The record originates from a study of cytomegalovirus exposure and HLA in healthy donors. Study-wide results and limits: Certain sequence variants were highly shared and formed a cluster, and this cluster was likely a sequencing artifact. The majority of TCR sequences were rare, yet some public TCRs appeared in many donors.

Primers: 60 Vbeta forward and 13 Jbeta reverse. Sequencing was performed with immunoSEQ multiplex PCR; in TCRdb, only in-frame clones are kept and a portion is missing. Of approximately 110,000 clones listed, about 80% are singletons. CDR3 length equals 14 residues. V lost 5 bases to trimming and J lost 0 bases, with 10 bases between them. CDR1 SGHVS and CDR2 FNYEAQ come from the germline V gene. This receptor was obtained from a man aged 35 to 55 in good health and CMV-seronegative. Material: PBMCs. The V call is TRBV7-6, the J call TRBJ1-1; D gene uncertain. The CDR3 DNA follows: TGTGCCAGCAGCCCAGAGGCAGTGAACACTGAAGCTTTCTTT. Its protein is CASSPEAVNTEAFF.